A selection of T cell receptor beta chains follows, all from one sample in a study of blood T cell repertoires in COVID-19. Data came from immunoSEQ multiplex PCR; TCRdb stores just in-frame clones and leaves some out. The table includes over 600,000 clones, 80% to 90% detected once. Material for sequencing was peripheral blood. The receptor set was obtained from a woman aged 18-30 years with acute or convalescent COVID-19. Both conserved end residues are part of each CDR3. Each record gives: D gene, J gene, V gene, clone size, CDR3 DNA, CDR3 protein. D genes are given only for firm matches. Size is omitted from some rows. Given values are once, few, many or a class for expanded clones.

>-|TRBJ1-5|TRBV6-1|many
TGTGCCAGCAGTGAAGGCGGGGGTAACCAGCCCCAGCATTTT
CASSEGGGNQPQHF
>-|TRBJ2-5|TRBV23-1|-
TGCGCCAGCAGTCAAATATTCGGGGGGCGTCAAGAGACCCAGTACTTC
CASSQIFGGRQETQYF
>-|TRBJ2-7|TRBV14|-
TGTGCCAGCAGCCAAGAATGGCCAGGGGCCCTCTACGAGCAGTACTTC
CASSQEWPGALYEQYF
>TRBD1|TRBJ1-2|TRBV3-1/TRBV3-2|-
TGTGCCAGCAGCCAAGACTCAGGGGGCCACTATGGCTACACCTTC
CASSQDSGGHYGYTF
>TRBD1|TRBJ2-3|TRBV27|-
TGTGCCAGCAGTCCGGGGACAGGGGGCTACACAGATACGCAGTATTTT
CASSPGTGGYTDTQYF
>-|TRBJ2-5|TRBV4-1|-
TGCGCCAGCAGCCAACCACCGACAGGCTTAGCGACCCAGTACTTC
CASSQPPTGLATQYF
>-|TRBJ2-2|TRBV13|-
TGTGCCAGCAGCCAGGGGGAGGTACCGTCGAACACCGGGGAGCTGTTTTTT
CASSQGEVPSNTGELFF
>TRBD1|TRBJ1-3|TRBV10-3|-
TGTGCCATCGCGGGACAGGGGACTGGAAACACCATATATTTT
CAIAGQGTGNTIYF
>-|TRBJ1-2|TRBV19|-
TGTGCCACCAACGAGGGCTCTGATGGCTACACCTTC
CATNEGSDGYTF
>TRBD1|TRBJ1-4|TRBV6-6|-
TGTGCCACCGGGACAGGGCTTGAAAAACTGTTTTTT
CATGTGLEKLFF
>-|TRBJ2-7|TRBV9|once
TGTGCCAGCAGCGCAGGGGTTTCCCGTTCCTACGAGCAGTACTTC
CASSAGVSRSYEQYF
>TRBD1|TRBJ1-2|TRBV7-3|few
TGTGCCAGCAGCCCCGGACAGGGCTATGGCTACACCTTC
CASSPGQGYGYTF
>-|TRBJ2-7|TRBV18|-
TGTGCCAGCTCACCACAGGGAGGCAACTCCTACGAGCAGTACTTC
CASSPQGGNSYEQYF
>-|TRBJ1-6|TRBV6-2/TRBV6-3|-
TGTGCCAGCAGCGGTGGGACATCATTTAATTCACCCCTCCACTTT
CASSGGTSFNSPLHF
>TRBD2|TRBJ2-3|TRBV11-2|few
TGTGCCAGCAGCTACCTCGCTATTAGCGGGGGGGCAGGAGATACGCAGTATTTT
CASSYLAISGGAGDTQYF
>-|TRBJ1-2|TRBV12-5|-
TGTGCTAGTGGTTTGCTCGGAAAGGGCGGAGGCTATGGCTACACCTTC
CASGLLGKGGGYGYTF
>-|TRBJ1-5|TRBV11-2|-
TGTGCCAGCAGCTTAGGAAAGGGGTATAGCAATCAGCCCCAGCATTTT
CASSLGKGYSNQPQHF
>TRBD1|TRBJ1-3|TRBV11-2|-
TGTGCCAGCAGCGCCCAGGGGGCCTCTGGAAACACCATATATTTT
CASSAQGASGNTIYF
>-|TRBJ1-5|TRBV3-1/TRBV3-2|-
TGTGCCAGCAGCCAAGATAAAGACAGCATAAAATGTCAGCCCCAGCATTTT
CASSQDKDSIKCQPQHF
>TRBD2|TRBJ2-1|TRBV6-6|-
TGTGCCAGCAGTTACCCTCTTGGACTAGCCGGGGATGAGCAGTTCTTC
CASSYPLGLAGDEQFF
>-|TRBJ1-1|TRBV25-1|-
TGTGCCAGCAGTGGTATCCTCCAGGGTGAAGCTTTCTTT
CASSGILQGEAFF
>TRBD1|TRBJ1-1|TRBV29-1|-
TGCAGCGGGGACAGGGGAAGGACTGAAGCTTTCTTT
CSGDRGRTEAFF
>-|TRBJ1-1|TRBV6-6|-
TGTGCCAGCAGTCGTCGTCCGAGGGCCACTGAAGCTTTCTTT
CASSRRPRATEAFF